The T cell receptor beta chain under discussion was sequenced for a study of long-term antiretroviral therapy in people with HIV. Assay version v3.0 of immunoSEQ was used, and it was run at survey level. The method was immunoSEQ multiplex PCR; TCRdb's version includes in-frame clones alone and lacks a portion of them. The sample contains roughly 20,000 clones, 78% of which appear only once. The CDR3 sequence is 13 residues long. V lost 6 bases to trimming and J lost 5 bases, with 13 bases between them. CDR1 SEHNR and CDR2 FQNEAQ come from the germline V gene (reference sequence). The sequence was collected from a woman aged 40 to 55 with HIV. The chain carries TRBV7-9 and TRBJ2-5, with D maybe TRBD2 (7 bases). This specimen was unsorted PBMCs, taken at the start of antiretroviral therapy, before treatment. In DNA, the CDR3 is TGTGCCAGCAGTAGGGGGGGGACGGAGACCCAGTACTTC. Encoded protein: CASSRGGTETQYF.